This TCR beta chain comes out of a study of Ad26.COV2.S vaccination and SARS-CoV-2 variants. The CDR3 covers 14 residues. CDR1 and CDR2 from the germline V gene are SGHRS and YFSETQ. V shed 0 bases and J shed 4 bases, with 10 bases lying between them. Treatment specified: 15 to 20 received Ad26.COV2.S at low or high dose, single or two shots; 5 received placebo; per-sample allocation not given. On day 63 after the first injection, vaccine and placebo recipients gave samples. Vaccine was an Ad26 vector expressing Wuhan-strain SARS-CoV-2 spike. Assay used: immunoSEQ multiplex PCR; TCRdb lists only in-frame clones, some missing. The table lists around 320,000 clones, around four fifths of them singletons.

The sample in question was peripheral blood, obtained in a trial of Ad26.COV2.S vaccine versus placebo. This sequence originates from a person aged 18-65 years who received the Ad26.COV2.S COVID-19 vaccine or a placebo. This chain links TRBV5-1 with TRBJ2-5; D not certain. The CDR3 loop is CASSLGPAGETQYF. For the CDR3, the DNA is TGCGCCAGCAGCTTGGGGCCGGCAGGAGAGACCCAGTACTTC.